This is a list of T cell receptor beta chains from one sample in a study of T cell repertoires in cytomegalovirus infection. Their target antigens are unknown. TCRdb recomputed calls from the reads with MiXCR, one row per CDR3 protein. The sample records more than 300,000 distinct CDR3 sequences, about 35% being singletons. This material consisted of cultured PBMCs, taken from culture after CMV antigen stimulation. These receptors all stem from a human donor in good health (CMV status not recorded). Some clones in this sample may be carry-over from other donors' samples. CDR3s include the opening cysteine and the closing phenylalanine or tryptophan. The order of the fields is V gene, D gene, J gene, clone size, CDR3 DNA, CDR3 protein. The D gene is left open where the match is weak. Clone size appears in some rows only: once, few, many, or a class for an expanded clone.

>TRBV7-2|-|TRBJ1-5|-
TGTGCCAGCAGCCAGAGCAATTCTATACAACCCCAGCATTTT
CASSQSNSIQPQHF
>TRBV5-1|TRBD1|TRBJ2-7|few
TGCGCCAGCAGCTTGGACATCCGGACAGGGTCCTACGAGCAGTACTTC
CASSLDIRTGSYEQYF
>TRBV27|-|TRBJ1-6|-
TGTGCCAGCTCCCGGGGAACGCTTAATCTCCTACCCCTCCACTTT
CASSRGTLNLLPLHF
>TRBV7-9|-|TRBJ2-1|few
TGTGCCAGCAGCGACCCTACAGGTACAAATAGGTTCTTC
CASSDPTGTNRFF
>TRBV7-2|TRBD2|TRBJ2-5|many
TGTGCCAGCAGCTTAGTGAGCGGGAGGGTAGGGGAGACCCAGTACTTC
CASSLVSGRVGETQYF
>TRBV12-3/TRBV12-4|TRBD2|TRBJ2-7|few
TGTGCCAGCAGAAAGTCTAGCGGGAGTTGGTCCTACGAGCAGTACTTC
CASRKSSGSWSYEQYF
>TRBV7-2|-|TRBJ2-5|-
TGTGCCAGCAGCTTAAAGCGGGTCCAAGAGACCCAGTACTTC
CASSLKRVQETQYF
>TRBV12-3/TRBV12-4|TRBD1|TRBJ1-5|-
TGTGCCAGCAGCAATCGGGACAGGGCCCAGCATTTT
CASSNRDRAQHF
>TRBV7-8|-|TRBJ2-1|-
TGTGCCAGCAGCTTAGTCCTAGTGTCCTACAATGAGCAGTTCTTC
CASSLVLVSYNEQFF
>TRBV12-3/TRBV12-4|TRBD2|TRBJ2-3|many
TGTGCCAGCAGCCCCGGGACTAGCTACACGCAGTATTTT
CASSPGTSYTQYF
>TRBV6-6|TRBD1|TRBJ2-3|-
TGTGCCAGCAGTGATTGGACAGGGCGCAGGGATACGCAGTATTTT
CASSDWTGRRDTQYF
>TRBV7-2|-|TRBJ2-1|-
TGTGCCAGCAGCACCAGGGGTAGGATCGTCAATGAGCAGTTCTTC
CASSTRGRIVNEQFF
>TRBV6-5|-|TRBJ2-1|-
TGTGCCAGCAGACTACTTCAGGGATCGGGAGAGCAGTTCTTC
CASRLLQGSGEQFF
>TRBV28|-|TRBJ1-1|few
TGTGCCAGCACTCCCCATGATCTGAACACTGAAGCTTTCTTT
CASTPHDLNTEAFF
>TRBV7-3|-|TRBJ1-2|-
TGTGCCAGCAGCTTAGTCTTGGGGGCGACTGGCTACACCTTC
CASSLVLGATGYTF
>TRBV27|TRBD1|TRBJ1-1|-
TGTGCCAGCTACAGTGGGACAGGCCTATTGGGGAACACTGAAGCTTTCTTT
CASYSGTGLLGNTEAFF
>TRBV9|-|TRBJ2-1|-
TGTGCCAGCAGCCCCCACTACACGAAAAACAATGAGCAGTTCTTC
CASSPHYTKNNEQFF
>TRBV7-9|-|TRBJ2-2|-
TGTGCCAGCAGCTTTGTAGGATACACCGGGGAGCTGTTTTTT
CASSFVGYTGELFF
>TRBV5-1|TRBD2|TRBJ2-3|few
TGCGCCAGCAGCGCCCGCGGGACTAGCGGGAGAACAGATACGCAGTATTTT
CASSARGTSGRTDTQYF
>TRBV3-1|-|TRBJ1-2|many
TGTGCCAGCAGCCAAGGACGGCTCTATGGCTACACCTTC
CASSQGRLYGYTF
>TRBV20-1|TRBD1|TRBJ1-3|-
TGCAGTGTCCTGGGACAGCTCTCTGGAAACACCATATATTTT
CSVLGQLSGNTIYF
>TRBV6-6|TRBD2|TRBJ2-7|-
TGTGCCAGCAGCCCTAGAAGCGGGGGAAACTACGAGCAGTACTTC
CASSPRSGGNYEQYF
>TRBV25-1|-|TRBJ1-6|few
TGTGCCAGCAGACAAGTTGGGGTCGGAGCACCCCTCCACTTT
CASRQVGVGAPLHF
>TRBV12-3/TRBV12-4|TRBD2|TRBJ2-3|-
TGTGCCAGCACCTCCGGGACAGCCGGTTGGGTAGCGGGAGCACCAGATACGCAGTATTTT
CASTSGTAGWVAGAPDTQYF
>TRBV4-1|-|TRBJ1-1|few
TGCGCCAGCAGCCAAGAAAAAAGGGGAATCAGTGGCCGAGAAGCTTTCTTT
CASSQEKRGISGREAFF
>TRBV28|TRBD2|TRBJ2-3|few
TGTGCCAGCAGTCCCGGACTCCTAGCGGGATCCACAGATACGCAGTATTTT
CASSPGLLAGSTDTQYF
>TRBV6-1|-|TRBJ2-3|few
TGTGCCAGCAGTGATCGGCAGACCACAGATACGCAGTATTTT
CASSDRQTTDTQYF
>TRBV14|TRBD1|TRBJ2-3|-
TGTGCCAGCAGCCAAGGGGACAGGGCCGCAGATACGCAGTATTTT
CASSQGDRAADTQYF
>TRBV5-4|TRBD2|TRBJ2-5|few
TGTGCCAGCAGCAAGGGACTAGCGGGAGAGAGGACCCAGTACTTC
CASSKGLAGERTQYF
>TRBV12-3/TRBV12-4|TRBD1|TRBJ1-3|-
TGTGCCAGCAGGACCGGGACAGGGCCTGGAAACACCATATATTTT
CASRTGTGPGNTIYF
>TRBV7-2|-|TRBJ2-1|many
TGTGCCAGCAGCTTAGCGCCGGCGGGTTCTTTTGATGAGCAGTTCTTC
CASSLAPAGSFDEQFF